The clone carrying this TCR beta chain turned up a few times. Its antigen is currently unknown. The data were taken from a study of T cells in Graves' hyperthyroidism and ophthalmopathy. Broader study findings: Blood held most thyroid clonotypes expanded above 0.001 frequency.

Germline V CDR1 and CDR2: SGHDN, FVKESK. The CDR3 contains 15 residues. Trimming removed 7 bases at V and 1 base at J, with 16 bases between. What was amplified from RNA transcripts were TCR beta CDR3 regions. When the TCR CDR3 underwent first-round RT-PCR, the HTBI primer set was used. Using its own MiXCR run on the multiplex PCR reads, TCRdb lists one record per CDR3 protein. This table holds roughly 650,000 distinct CDR3 sequences, 16% found once. From approximately 9.1 ml of fresh peripheral blood, PBMCs were isolated. The chain couples TRBV14 to TRBJ1-1, with D possibly being TRBD1 (6 bases). Sequencing input: blood. The TCR sequence derives from a middle-aged woman with Graves' ophthalmopathy. This CDR3 is CASNERGAWNTEAFF. Here the CDR3 DNA reads TGTGCCAGCAACGAGCGGGGGGCTTGGAACACTGAAGCTTTCTTT.